This paragraph reports one TCR beta chain. The antigen is not known. The ends lost 7 bases at V and 5 bases at J; junction bases unmatched: 15. This CDR3 comprises 16 residues. CDR1 and CDR2 from the germline V gene are SGHRS and YFSETQ. PCR employed 60 Vbeta and 13 Jbeta primers. Some clones are missing from TCRdb's copy, which holds only in-frame ones; the method was immunoSEQ multiplex PCR. The data show 100,000 or so clones, about 70% seen once. The sample belongs to a study of cytomegalovirus exposure and HLA in healthy donors. General study results and limits: Among CMV-associated TCR beta chains, most appeared HLA-restricted in a later analysis. In a later analysis, donors in an Asian-associated ancestry cluster reportedly had fewer N-insertions in productive TCRs than the cohort mean. A later analysis linked some 18,000 TCR beta sequences to HLA alleles at 0.05 false discovery rate.

The sample comprised PBMCs. The chain is built from TRBV5-1 and TRBJ2-3; 8 bases line up with TRBD1. This receptor was taken from a man in his fifties or sixties in good health and CMV-seropositive. CDR3 DNA: TGCGCCAGCTCGACAATACATCAGGGGGCAGAAGATACGCAGTATTTT. This gives the protein CASSTIHQGAEDTQYF.